The present TCR beta chain was sequenced within a study of technical replicates of blood from a few donors (dated by TCRdb to 2017 to 2019). Concerning this clone: Its antigen specificity is not known. Per-base qualities were not stored, and no clone one base away is much larger.

Its CDR3 holds 14 amino acids, cysteine through phenylalanine. The only DNA kept is the CDR3, 42 bases in frame from the first base. At the junction V is shortened by 4 bases and J by 4 bases; bases outside the gene matches: 4. The germline V gene gives CDR1 as LGHNA and CDR2 as YSLEER. The protocol used for the library was the immunoSEQ multiplex PCR assay. The immuneACCESS repertoire file appears here via TCRdb, limited to in-frame rearrangements. These files lack a portion of the clones; in checked studies, under half of the deficit traces to unresolved V genes, and the cause of the others is not known. The sample has 60,000 to 75,000 clones on record, 85% to 90% of them singletons. The top ten clonotypes cover about 5% of the sample.

The sequence joins TRBV4-3 to TRBJ1-5; TRBD1 matches 7 bases in the middle. Sequencing was done on a sample of PBMCs. This receptor was taken from a human donor in good health. Some clones in this sample may be carry-over from other donors' samples. DNA sequence: TGCGCCAGCAGCCGTGGGACAGAAAATCAGCCCCAGCATTTT. Its translation reads: CASSRGTENQPQHF.